Listed below are T cell receptor beta chains from one sample, sequenced in a study of blood T cell repertoires in COVID-19. Using immunoSEQ multiplex PCR, the repertoire was profiled, and TCRdb retains in-frame clones only, with some absent. The table shows about 25,000 clones, with 80% to 90% occurring only once. The sequencing sample was made of peripheral blood. These receptor sequences come from a man aged 65-85 years with acute or convalescent COVID-19. Both conserved end residues are part of each CDR3. The D gene is left open where the match is weak. Size is omitted from some rows. Given values are once, few, many or a class for expanded clones.

.,TRBV19,TRBJ1-2,.,TGTGCCAGTAGGATGGAGGGGACCTATGGCTACACCTTC,CASRMEGTYGYTF
.,TRBV5-4,TRBJ2-1,TRBD1,TGTGCCAGCAGCTCCGCAGGGGGCGGGTGGGGCGAGCAGTTCTTC,CASSSAGGGWGEQFF
.,TRBV2,TRBJ1-5,TRBD1,TGTGCCAGCAGCTCCCCGGACAGGGGAGGCAATCAGCCCCAGCATTTT,CASSSPDRGGNQPQHF
.,TRBV7-3,TRBJ2-7,TRBD1,TGTGCCAGCCTTTCCCGGGACAGGGGCTTCTCCTACGAGCAGTACTTC,CASLSRDRGFSYEQYF
.,TRBV30,TRBJ2-1,.,TGTGCCTGGTCTCATTTAGAAGACAGTGCGCTCTTC,CAWSHLEDSALF
.,TRBV5-4,TRBJ2-4,TRBD2,TGTGCCAGCAGCTTGGCCGGGCTAGCGGAAAACATTCAGTACTTC,CASSLAGLAENIQYF
once,TRBV30,TRBJ1-1,.,TGTGCCTGGAGTGTAGGACGGGGGGGCACTGAAGCTTTCTTT,CAWSVGRGGTEAFF
.,TRBV6-6,TRBJ2-1,.,TGTGCCAGCGGCCGGGACTACAATGAGCAGTTCTTC,CASGRDYNEQFF
.,TRBV4-2,TRBJ2-7,TRBD2,TGTGCCAGCAGCCCCCGGGTCGTAGCGGGAGATTACGAGCAGTACTTC,CASSPRVVAGDYEQYF
.,TRBV5-4,TRBJ2-3,TRBD2,TGTGCCAGCAGCCCGACTAGCGGGGGGGCCTATGCGCAGTATTTT,CASSPTSGGAYAQYF
.,TRBV27,TRBJ1-4,TRBD1,TGTGCCAGCAGTTCCGGACAGGGCTCTAATGAAAAACTGTTTTTT,CASSSGQGSNEKLFF
few,TRBV5-1,TRBJ1-6,.,TGCGCCAGCAGTCCCACTGTCTCCTATAATTCACCCCTCCACTTT,CASSPTVSYNSPLHF
.,TRBV9,TRBJ1-5,.,TGTGCCAGCAGCGTGACAGCTGGGGATCAGCCCCAGCATTTT,CASSVTAGDQPQHF
.,TRBV5-1,TRBJ2-2,.,TGCGCCAGCAGCTTGGACACGTCCACCGGGGAGCTGTTTTTT,CASSLDTSTGELFF
.,TRBV3-1/TRBV3-2,TRBJ2-2,.,TGTGCCAGCAGCCAAGAGTGGGGCGGTACCGGGGAGCTGTTTTTT,CASSQEWGGTGELFF
.,TRBV5-8,TRBJ1-6,.,TGTGCCAGCATCCCCCCCGGGTATAATTCACCCCTCCACTTT,CASIPPGYNSPLHF
.,TRBV5-1,TRBJ1-5,.,TGCGCCAGCAGGGACGGACTTAGCAATCAGCCCCAGCATTTT,CASRDGLSNQPQHF
.,TRBV14,TRBJ1-2,.,TGTGCCAGCAGCCCGGTGGCAGGGGTGTTTTATGGCTACACCTTC,CASSPVAGVFYGYTF
.,TRBV5-4,TRBJ2-5,.,TGTGCCAGCAGCGGGAGGACCGGGGAGTTAGAGACCCAGTACTTC,CASSGRTGELETQYF
.,TRBV6-1,TRBJ2-3,TRBD2,TGTGCCAGCAGTGAAAGGGCTAGCGGGGGGGCCAGATCAGATACGCAGTATTTT,CASSERASGGARSDTQYF
.,TRBV7-2,TRBJ1-4,TRBD1,TGTGCCAGCAGCCGGGACAGGGAATTGGATGAAAAACTGTTTTTT,CASSRDRELDEKLFF
.,TRBV7-9,TRBJ1-1,.,TGTGCCAGCAGCTTAACACGGGTCCCCATGAACACTGAAGCTTTCTTT,CASSLTRVPMNTEAFF
.,TRBV6-6,TRBJ2-3,TRBD1,TGTGCCAGCAGCCGTTCCGGACAGGGAACAGATACGCAGTATTTT,CASSRSGQGTDTQYF
.,TRBV27,TRBJ2-5,.,TGTGCCAGCAGACAGTCCGGCCAAGAGACCCAGTACTTC,CASRQSGQETQYF
.,TRBV16,TRBJ1-1,.,TGTGCCAGCAGCCAACCTATCCGGGGGGCTGAAGCTTTCTTT,CASSQPIRGAEAFF
few,TRBV19,TRBJ2-2,TRBD2,TGTGCCAGTAGTACTAGCGGTTCGAACACCGGGGAGCTGTTTTTT,CASSTSGSNTGELFF
.,TRBV7-6,TRBJ2-1,.,TGTGCCAGCAGCTTAAATCTAGCTAACTACAATGAGCAGTTCTTC,CASSLNLANYNEQFF
.,TRBV7-8,TRBJ2-3,TRBD2,TGTGCCAGCAGCGTAGGTGTAGCGGGAGGGGTTAGGTATACGCAGTATTTT,CASSVGVAGGVRYTQYF
.,TRBV7-2,TRBJ1-6,.,TGTGCCAGCAGCCCCATACCCGTAATCGGCTCCTATAATTCACCCCTCCACTTT,CASSPIPVIGSYNSPLHF
.,TRBV5-4,TRBJ2-5,TRBD2,TGTGCCAGCAGCTTGACTAGCGGGAACCAAGAGACCCAGTACTTC,CASSLTSGNQETQYF
.,TRBV28,TRBJ2-7,.,TGTGCCAGCAGTTTTTTCATACCCCCAGACGAGCAGTACTTC,CASSFFIPPDEQYF
.,TRBV5-1,TRBJ2-6,.,TGCGCCAGCAGCTCACAGGGTCGGAGGGCCAACGTCCTGACTTTC,CASSSQGRRANVLTF
.,TRBV2,TRBJ1-2,.,TGTGCCAGCAGTGAAGACAAATATGGCTACACCTTC,CASSEDKYGYTF
.,TRBV5-1,TRBJ2-7,.,TGCGCCAGCAGCTGGGGGAGCGCGACAGGACCCCACGAGCAGTACTTC,CASSWGSATGPHEQYF
.,TRBV14,TRBJ1-1,.,TGTGCCAGCAGCAAATGGACAGCGAACACTGAAGCTTTCTTT,CASSKWTANTEAFF
.,TRBV7-9,TRBJ1-4,TRBD1,TGTGCCAGCAGTCAACCACAGGGGGCAGGTGAAAAACTGTTTTTT,CASSQPQGAGEKLFF
.,TRBV27,TRBJ2-5,TRBD2,TGTGCCAGCAAACTAGCGGGGGAAGAGACCCAGTACTTC,CASKLAGEETQYF
.,TRBV15,TRBJ1-1,TRBD1,TGTGCCACCAGCAGGAATAGACCGGGACAGGGAGACACTGAAGCTTTCTTT,CATSRNRPGQGDTEAFF
.,TRBV10-1,TRBJ2-1,.,TGCGCCAACTCCCAGGGGGAGGATGAGCAGTTCTTC,CANSQGEDEQFF
.,TRBV19,TRBJ1-2,.,TGTGCCAGTACCGTACAAAGACGAGGGTATGGCTACACCTTC,CASTVQRRGYGYTF
.,TRBV5-8,TRBJ2-4,.,TGTGCCAGCAGCCCGAAGACTACGGTAGCCAAAAACATTCAGTACTTC,CASSPKTTVAKNIQYF
.,TRBV2,TRBJ1-6,.,TGTGCCAGCAGTCTACTAAGTTATAATTCACCCCTCCACTTT,CASSLLSYNSPLHF
.,TRBV6-5,TRBJ1-2,.,TGTGCCAGCAGTTACTCAACAGGCTATGGCTACACCTTC,CASSYSTGYGYTF
.,TRBV7-9,TRBJ2-3,.,TGTGCCAGCAGCTTAGTTCCGGCAGATACGCAGTATTTT,CASSLVPADTQYF
.,TRBV7-8,TRBJ2-5,TRBD2,TGTGCCAGCAGCTTAGAGATAGGGCTGGCTAGCGGGGTACAAGAGACCCAGTACTTC,CASSLEIGLASGVQETQYF
.,TRBV28,TRBJ1-1,.,TGTGCCAGCAGTTTTCCGGGTTCCGTTACGGAAGCTTTCTTT,CASSFPGSVTEAFF
.,TRBV2,TRBJ2-7,TRBD2,TGTGCCAGCAGCGAAACTCGGGCTAGCGGTATTACGCTTCAGTACTTC,CASSETRASGITLQYF
once,TRBV18,TRBJ1-1,TRBD1,TGTGCCAGCTCACCACTGGGACAGGGTGACACTGAAGCTTTCTTT,CASSPLGQGDTEAFF
few,TRBV19,TRBJ1-2,.,TGTGCCAGTAGTATTGGGCAGGTCTATGGCTACACCTTC,CASSIGQVYGYTF
.,TRBV6-5,TRBJ2-7,TRBD1,TGTGCCAGCAGTCTAGGGGGCAAAACCTACGAGCAGTACTTC,CASSLGGKTYEQYF
.,TRBV3-1/TRBV3-2,TRBJ1-6,TRBD1,TGTGCCAGCAGGGCGAGACAGGGGGCCGACTCACCCCTCCACTTT,CASRARQGADSPLHF
.,TRBV5-1,TRBJ2-3,.,TGCGCCAGCAGCTTGACCGGGGGGCCAGATACGCAGTATTTT,CASSLTGGPDTQYF
.,TRBV7-9,TRBJ1-1,TRBD1,TGTGCCAGCAGCAGAGGACAGGCGGGACGCGGGAACACTGAAGCTTTCTTT,CASSRGQAGRGNTEAFF
.,TRBV11-3,TRBJ2-1,TRBD2,TGTGCCAGCAGCTTAGCGGCGGGAGTTAATGAGCAGTTCTTC,CASSLAAGVNEQFF
.,TRBV6-6,TRBJ2-7,.,TGTGCCAGCAGTTACGACACCGCCTACGAGCAGTACTTC,CASSYDTAYEQYF
.,TRBV19,TRBJ2-3,TRBD2,TGTGCCAGTAGTACTAGCGGGAGGACAGATACGCAGTATTTT,CASSTSGRTDTQYF
.,TRBV11-2,TRBJ2-7,TRBD2,TGTGCCAGCAGCCGAGACGGGGGGGGCTCATCCTACGAGCAGTACTTC,CASSRDGGGSSYEQYF